The clone carrying this T cell receptor beta chain was picked up many times. The germline V gene has CDR1 SGHTA and CDR2 FQGTGA. V gave up 3 bases and J gave up 2 bases, with 12 bases separating them. This CDR3 spans 15 amino acids. The sample's time point: sample taken at primary tumor resection. Every individual TCR cDNA molecule carried its own unique molecular identifier, which allowed correction of PCR and sequencing errors. TCRdb recomputed calls from the 5' RACE reads with MiXCR, one row per CDR3 protein. The profile shows under 30,000 distinct CDR3 sequences, approximately 4.8% of them singletons. The sample is drawn from a study of spatial heterogeneity in lung cancer.

The sample was PBMCs, taken at surgery. This TCR was sampled from a male donor with early-stage non-small cell lung cancer. The genes are TRBV7-3 and TRBJ2-3; D might be TRBD2 (6 bases). CDR3 nucleotide sequence: TGTGCCAGCAGCTTGGCGGGGACCGACACAGATACGCAGTATTTT. Encoded protein: CASSLAGTDTDTQYF.